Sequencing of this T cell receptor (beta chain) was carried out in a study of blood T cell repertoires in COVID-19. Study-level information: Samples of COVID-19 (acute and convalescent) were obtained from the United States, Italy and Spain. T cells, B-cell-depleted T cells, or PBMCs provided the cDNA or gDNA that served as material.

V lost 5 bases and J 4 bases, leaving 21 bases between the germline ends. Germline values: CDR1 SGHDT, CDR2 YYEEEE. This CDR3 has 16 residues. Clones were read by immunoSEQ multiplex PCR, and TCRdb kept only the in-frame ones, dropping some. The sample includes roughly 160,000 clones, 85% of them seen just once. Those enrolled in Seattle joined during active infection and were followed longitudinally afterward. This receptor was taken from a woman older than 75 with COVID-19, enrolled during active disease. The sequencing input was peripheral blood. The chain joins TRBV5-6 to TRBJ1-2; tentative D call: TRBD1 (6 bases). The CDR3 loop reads CASRYYRDVVVYGYTF. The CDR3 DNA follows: TGTGCCAGCAGATATTACAGGGATGTGGTAGTCTATGGCTACACCTTC.